The following is a T cell receptor beta chain sequence with its context. Its target antigen remains unknown. Within one base of it there is no much larger clone, and no base qualities were kept. Collaborating institutions collected whole blood in K2EDTA tubes following their own protocols. Collaborator samples were shipped for TCRbeta analysis as frozen whole blood, isolated PBMCs, or DNA extracted from either sample type. TCRbeta CDR3 regions were amplified from genomic DNA using the immunoSEQ Assay, a bias-controlled multiplex PCR. Regarding the original processing steps: The number of nucleated cells in each sample was estimated by amplification of reference gene primers within the assay. To quantify the absolute abundance of each unique TCRbeta CDR3 rearrangement, sequence reads were collapsed and filtered. For each sample, productive Simpson clonality was calculated as the square root of Simpson's diversity index over productive rearrangements. The source is immuneACCESS, and TCRdb retained only in-frame sequences with V and J called. Part of the clones is not carried over; for the studies checked, unresolved V genes explain less than half of this, and the remainder is unexplained. For V, J and clone size, that table is used; D and trimming come from the DNA. A total of tens of thousands of clones appear in this sample, roughly 70% of them only once. The biggest ten clones account for 61% of the sample.

For this chain, trimming is 4 bases at the V end and 6 bases at the J end, and the number of junction bases without a gene match is 11. According to the germline V gene, CDR1 reads KGHDR and CDR2 reads SFDVKD. Including the terminal cysteine and phenylalanine, the CDR3 comprises 17 residues. The only DNA kept is the CDR3, 51 bases in frame from the first base. This specimen comes from a study of blood T cell repertoires in COVID-19 (dated by TCRdb to about 2020). In the study overall: Samples from collaborators originated in the United States, Italy and Spain and spanned both the acute and convalescent phases of COVID-19. The prospective study material was composed of cDNA or gDNA derived from T cells, B-cell-depleted T cells, or PBMCs. Subjects who had been exposed to COVID-19, were actively infected with it, or had recovered from it provided the deeply sampled blood TCRbeta repertoires that made up the dataset. The repertoires were made available in a free public database intended to serve as a resource for research on the immune response to SARS-CoV-2. The samples were drawn from two sources: the first 160 participants of the ongoing ImmuneRACE study, and some 1,300 subjects contributed by 6 global collaborators. The sample metadata nearly always contained a de-identified subject ID, COVID-19 status, age in years and sex. Where available, HLA class I and class II types were obtained from metadata supplied by the sample provider rather than from assay-based typing. General conclusions and limits of the study: The quantity of clinical and demographic metadata differed by source and by participant and was supplied without curation.

The chain was built from TRBV24-1 and TRBJ2-2, and 9 bases in between align with TRBD2. Sample: peripheral blood. The TCR was taken from an elderly man with acute or convalescent COVID-19. The base sequence is TGTGCCACCAGTGACCCCCTTCGTAGCGGGAGTGCCGGGGAGCTGTTTTTT. Protein translation: CATSDPLRSGSAGELFF.